This T cell receptor beta chain comes out of a study of Ad26.COV2.S vaccination and SARS-CoV-2 variants. Whole-study context: Trial arm assignment for the donor was COV1001 Ad26.COV2.S.

This table comes from immunoSEQ multiplex PCR, and its TCRdb copy is limited to in-frame clones, with some not included. Among about 350,000 clones listed, about 89% were seen once. Germline lookup yields CDR1 LGHDT and CDR2 YNNKEL (reference sequence). Trimming removed 5 bases from V and 0 bases from J, with 5 bases in between. This CDR3 contains 14 residues. This sample's treatment: some 20 received Ad26.COV2.S at low or high dose, single or two shots; roughly five received placebo; per-sample allocation not given. At day 63 after the first vaccine or placebo injection, samples were drawn. This material consisted of peripheral blood, taken in a trial of Ad26.COV2.S vaccine versus placebo. The source is a person between 18 and 60 years old who received the Ad26.COV2.S COVID-19 vaccine or a placebo. This chain links TRBV3-1 (or the pseudogene TRBV3-2) with TRBJ2-6; no clear D gene. CDR3 sequence reads: CASSWGSGANVLTF. CDR3 sequence (DNA): TGTGCCAGCAGCTGGGGCTCTGGGGCCAACGTCCTGACTTTC.